Reported below is one T cell receptor beta chain. The antigen this receptor binds is unknown. No much larger clone exists at a distance of one base, and base qualities are not known. This specimen belongs to a study of control samples from healthy donors and cancer patients (TCRdb year 2020). The library was generated by the immunoSEQ multiplex PCR assay. In its TCRdb copy, this immuneACCESS table keeps in-frame sequences only and misses some clones. Where compared with another copy, unresolved V genes explain less than half of these, and the others have no known cause. The sample contains 100,000 to 150,000 clones, roughly 92% of them found a single time. Together, the top ten hold approximately 0.57% of the sample. CDR1 and CDR2, per the germline V gene (reference sequence), are WNHNN and SYGVQD. Counted from cysteine to phenylalanine, this CDR3 has 15 amino acids. The retained sequence is limited to the CDR3, 45 bases, with the frame set at the first base. After removal of 7 bases from V and 5 bases from J, the junction retains 7 bases not matched to a gene.

The TCR sequence derives from a man older than 75 with head and neck cancer. The chain is assembled from TRBV10-1 and TRBJ2-7, with 14 junctional bases fitting TRBD2. The sequencing sample was made of PBMCs. The sequenced DNA: TGCGCCAGCAATCCCGGGACTAGCGGGAGTAACGAGCAGTACTTC. This is translated as CASNPGTSGSNEQYF.